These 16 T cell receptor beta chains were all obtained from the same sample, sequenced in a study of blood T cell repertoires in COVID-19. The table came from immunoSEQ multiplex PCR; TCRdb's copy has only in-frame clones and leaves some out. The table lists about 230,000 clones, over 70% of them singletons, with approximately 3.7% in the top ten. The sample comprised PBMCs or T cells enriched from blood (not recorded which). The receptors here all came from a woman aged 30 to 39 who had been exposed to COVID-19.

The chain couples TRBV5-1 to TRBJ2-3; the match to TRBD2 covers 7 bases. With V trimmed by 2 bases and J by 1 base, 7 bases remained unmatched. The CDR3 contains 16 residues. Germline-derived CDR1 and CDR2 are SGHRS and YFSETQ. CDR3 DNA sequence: TGCGCCAGCAGCTTTACCGGGGGGAGCGGCACAGATACGCAGTATTTT. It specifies CASSFTGGSGTDTQYF.

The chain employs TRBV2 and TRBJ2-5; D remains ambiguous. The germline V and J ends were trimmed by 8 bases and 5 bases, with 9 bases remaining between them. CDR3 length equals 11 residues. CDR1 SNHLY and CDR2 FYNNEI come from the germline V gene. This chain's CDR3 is CASEAGETQYF. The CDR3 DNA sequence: TGTGCCAGCGAGGCTGGGGAGACCCAGTACTTC.

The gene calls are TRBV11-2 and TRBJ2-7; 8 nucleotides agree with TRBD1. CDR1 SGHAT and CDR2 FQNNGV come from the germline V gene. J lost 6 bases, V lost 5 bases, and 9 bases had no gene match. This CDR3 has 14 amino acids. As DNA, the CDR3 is TGTGCCAGCAGCACCAGGACAGGGAGAGGCGAGCAGTACTTC. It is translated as CASSTRTGRGEQYF.

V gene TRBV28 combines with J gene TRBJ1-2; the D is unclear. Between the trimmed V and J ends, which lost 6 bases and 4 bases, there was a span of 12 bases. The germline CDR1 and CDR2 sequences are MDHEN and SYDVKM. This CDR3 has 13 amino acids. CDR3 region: CASSLGGPYGYTF. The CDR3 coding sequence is TGTGCCAGCAGCCTGGGAGGACCCTATGGCTACACCTTC.

Written as DNA, the CDR3 is TGCGCCAGCAGCGCGGTGCTAGGGACAGGGGGCACTGAAGCTTTCTTT. Amino acid sequence: CASSAVLGTGGTEAFF. The genes are TRBV5-1 and TRBJ1-1; the match to TRBD1 covers 11 bases. Per germline, CDR1 SGHRS and CDR2 YFSETQ. The CDR3 totals 16 residues. The ends lost 4 bases at V and 4 bases at J; junction bases unmatched: 9.

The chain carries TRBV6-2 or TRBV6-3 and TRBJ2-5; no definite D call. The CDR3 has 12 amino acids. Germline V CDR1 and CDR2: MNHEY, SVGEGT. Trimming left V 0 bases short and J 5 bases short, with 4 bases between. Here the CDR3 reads CASSYSRETQYF. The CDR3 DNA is TGTGCCAGCAGTTACTCCCGGGAGACCCAGTACTTC.

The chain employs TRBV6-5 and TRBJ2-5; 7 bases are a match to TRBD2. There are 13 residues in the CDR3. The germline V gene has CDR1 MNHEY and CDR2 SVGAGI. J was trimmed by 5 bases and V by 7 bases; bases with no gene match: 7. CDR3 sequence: CASTAGVGETQYF. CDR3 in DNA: TGTGCCAGCACGGCGGGAGTAGGGGAGACCCAGTACTTC.

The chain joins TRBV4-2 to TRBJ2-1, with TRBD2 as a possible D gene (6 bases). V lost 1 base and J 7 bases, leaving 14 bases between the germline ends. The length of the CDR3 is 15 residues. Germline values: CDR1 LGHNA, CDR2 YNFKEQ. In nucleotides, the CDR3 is TGTGCCAGCAGCCAAGCGGCCGGGAGTAAAAATGAGCAGTTCTTC. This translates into CASSQAAGSKNEQFF.

The CDR3 coding sequence is TGTGCCAGCAGCTTAAAGCCGAACACTGAAGCTTTCTTT. It specifies CASSLKPNTEAFF. The V gene is TRBV11-2, the J gene TRBJ1-1; D ambiguous. The CDR3 has 13 residues. V lost 2 bases to trimming and J lost 1 base, with 5 bases between them. CDR1 is SGHAT and CDR2 is FQNNGV in the germline V gene.

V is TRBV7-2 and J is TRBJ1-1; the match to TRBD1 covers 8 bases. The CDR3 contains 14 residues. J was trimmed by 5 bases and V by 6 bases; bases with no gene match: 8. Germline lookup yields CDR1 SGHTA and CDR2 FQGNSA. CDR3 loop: CASSPQGARTEAFF. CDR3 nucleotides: TGTGCCAGCAGTCCGCAGGGGGCTCGGACTGAAGCTTTCTTT.

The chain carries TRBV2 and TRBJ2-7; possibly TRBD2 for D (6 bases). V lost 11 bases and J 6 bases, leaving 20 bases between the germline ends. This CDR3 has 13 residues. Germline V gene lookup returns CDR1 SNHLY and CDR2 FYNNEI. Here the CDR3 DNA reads TGTGCCGGCTCGGAGGGTTCGCGTCTCGAGCAGTACTTC. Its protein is CAGSEGSRLEQYF.

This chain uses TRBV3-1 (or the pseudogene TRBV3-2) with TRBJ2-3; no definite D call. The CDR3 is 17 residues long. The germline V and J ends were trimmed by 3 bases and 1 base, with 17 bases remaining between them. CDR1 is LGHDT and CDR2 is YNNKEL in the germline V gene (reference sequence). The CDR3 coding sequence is TGTGCCAGCAGCCAGGATTACCCCTCCCAGGGCACAGATACGCAGTATTTT. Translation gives CASSQDYPSQGTDTQYF.

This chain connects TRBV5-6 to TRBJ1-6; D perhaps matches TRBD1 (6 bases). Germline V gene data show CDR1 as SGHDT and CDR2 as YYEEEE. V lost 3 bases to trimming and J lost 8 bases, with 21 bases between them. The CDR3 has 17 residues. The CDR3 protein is CASSSVSGTWSHSPLHF. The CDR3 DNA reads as TGTGCCAGCAGCTCGGTTTCAGGGACATGGTCTCATTCACCCCTCCACTTT.

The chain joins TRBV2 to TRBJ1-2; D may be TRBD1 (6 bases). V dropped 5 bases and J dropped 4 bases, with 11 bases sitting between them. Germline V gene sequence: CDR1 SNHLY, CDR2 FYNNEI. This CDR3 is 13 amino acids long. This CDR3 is CASSTGNVYGYTF. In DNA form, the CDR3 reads TGTGCCAGCAGTACAGGGAACGTCTATGGCTACACCTTC.

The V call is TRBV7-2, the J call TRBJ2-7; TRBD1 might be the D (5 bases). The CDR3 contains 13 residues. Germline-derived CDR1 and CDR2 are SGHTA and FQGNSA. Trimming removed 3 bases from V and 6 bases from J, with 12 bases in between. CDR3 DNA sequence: TGTGCCAGCAGCTTTCGGACACCTCTCGAGCAGTACTTC. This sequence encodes CASSFRTPLEQYF.

CDR3 protein: CASSGGPGNEQFF. The CDR3 nucleotides read TGTGCCAGCAGCGGCGGACCGGGGAATGAGCAGTTCTTC. The V and J genes are TRBV3-1 (or the pseudogene TRBV3-2) and TRBJ2-1; perhaps TRBD2 as D (5 bases). The CDR3 consists of 13 residues. Per germline, CDR1 LGHDT and CDR2 YNNKEL (reference sequence). V was trimmed by 5 bases and J by 7 bases, leaving 12 bases between them.